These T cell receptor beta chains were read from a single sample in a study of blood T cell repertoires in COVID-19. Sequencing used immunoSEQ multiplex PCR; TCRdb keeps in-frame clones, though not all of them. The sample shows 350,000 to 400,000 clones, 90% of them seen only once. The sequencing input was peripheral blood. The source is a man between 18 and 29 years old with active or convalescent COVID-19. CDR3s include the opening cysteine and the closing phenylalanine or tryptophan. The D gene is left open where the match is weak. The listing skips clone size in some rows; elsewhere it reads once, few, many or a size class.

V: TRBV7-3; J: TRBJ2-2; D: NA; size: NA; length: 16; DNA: TGTGCCAGCAGCTTAATCGCGGGGACTAACACCGGGGAGCTGTTTTTT; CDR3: CASSLIAGTNTGELFF
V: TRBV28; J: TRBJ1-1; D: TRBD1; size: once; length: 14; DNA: TGTGCCAGCAGTCCCTCGACAGGGGCTGTTGAAGCTTTCTTT; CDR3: CASSPSTGAVEAFF
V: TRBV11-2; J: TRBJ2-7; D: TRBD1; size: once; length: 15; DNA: TGTGCCAGCAGCTCCTGGACAGGGGGCGGCTACGAGCAGTACTTC; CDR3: CASSSWTGGGYEQYF
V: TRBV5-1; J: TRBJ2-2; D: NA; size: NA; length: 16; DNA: TGCGCCAGCAGCTTGGAAAGGACAGCGAACACCGGGGAGCTGTTTTTT; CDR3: CASSLERTANTGELFF
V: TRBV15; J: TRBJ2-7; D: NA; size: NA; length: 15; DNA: TGTGCCACCAGCAGAGAACCTACGGAGGGCTACGAGCAGTACTTC; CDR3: CATSREPTEGYEQYF
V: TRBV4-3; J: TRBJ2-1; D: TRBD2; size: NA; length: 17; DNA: TGCGCCAGCAGCTACGGAAATAGCGGGGGGGCCTACAATGAGCAGTTCTTC; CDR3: CASSYGNSGGAYNEQFF
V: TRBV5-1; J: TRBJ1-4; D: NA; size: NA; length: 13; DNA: TGCGCCAGCAGCTTAGGTAGCGTTGAAAAACTGTTTTTT; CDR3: CASSLGSVEKLFF
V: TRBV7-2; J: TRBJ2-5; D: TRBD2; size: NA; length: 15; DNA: TGTGCCAGCAGCTTCGGACTAGCGGGGGGAGAGACCCAGTACTTC; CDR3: CASSFGLAGGETQYF
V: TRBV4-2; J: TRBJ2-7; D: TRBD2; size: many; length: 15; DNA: TGTGCCAGCACAATGACGGGAGGGGGGTCTTACGAGCAGTACTTC; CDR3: CASTMTGGGSYEQYF
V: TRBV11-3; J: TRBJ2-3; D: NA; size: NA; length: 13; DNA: TGTGCCAGCAGCTTCCAGGACACAGATACGCAGTATTTT; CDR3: CASSFQDTDTQYF
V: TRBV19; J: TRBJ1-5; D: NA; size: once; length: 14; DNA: TGTGCCAGTAGTAGGGCAGGTAGCAATCAGCCCCAGCATTTT; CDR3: CASSRAGSNQPQHF
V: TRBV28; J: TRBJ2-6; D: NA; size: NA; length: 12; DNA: TGTGCCAGCACCCCTGGGGCCAACGTGCTGACTTTC; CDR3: CASTPGANVLTF
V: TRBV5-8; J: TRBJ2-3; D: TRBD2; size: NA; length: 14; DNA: TGTGCCAGCAGCTTGGGACTAGCGGGAGACACGCAGTATTTT; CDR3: CASSLGLAGDTQYF
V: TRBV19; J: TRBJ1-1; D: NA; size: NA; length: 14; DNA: TGTGCCAGTAGTATAGGCACCCCGGGCACTGAAGCTTTCTTT; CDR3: CASSIGTPGTEAFF
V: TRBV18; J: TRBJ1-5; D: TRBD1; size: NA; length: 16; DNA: TGTGCCAGCTCACCGGGCAGGGGGCGCGACAATCAGCCCCAGCATTTT; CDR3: CASSPGRGRDNQPQHF
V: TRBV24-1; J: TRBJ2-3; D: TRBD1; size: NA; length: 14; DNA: TGTGCCACAGGACAGGGAACTAGCACAGATACGCAGTATTTT; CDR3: CATGQGTSTDTQYF
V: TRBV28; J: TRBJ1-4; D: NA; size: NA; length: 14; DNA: TGTGCCAGCAGTTTAATGGGTAGAGGTGAAAAACTGTTTTTT; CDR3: CASSLMGRGEKLFF
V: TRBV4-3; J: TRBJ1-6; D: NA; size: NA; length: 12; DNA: TGCGCCAGCAGCCATGGCCGTTCACCCCTCCACTTT; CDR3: CASSHGRSPLHF
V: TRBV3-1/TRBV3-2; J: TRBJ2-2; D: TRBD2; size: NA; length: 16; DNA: TGTGCCAGCAGCCAAGATCGGGCGGGAGTGGCCGGGGAGCTGTTTTTT; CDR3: CASSQDRAGVAGELFF
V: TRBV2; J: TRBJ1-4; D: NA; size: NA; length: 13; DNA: TGTGCCAGCAGTTTTAGGGGGGGCGCGGAACTGTTTTTT; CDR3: CASSFRGGAELFF
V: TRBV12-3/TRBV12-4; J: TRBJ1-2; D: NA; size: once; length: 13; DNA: TGTGCCAGCAGTTTTCCGTTTAACTATGGCTACACCTTC; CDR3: CASSFPFNYGYTF
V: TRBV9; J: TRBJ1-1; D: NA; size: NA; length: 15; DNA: TGTGCCAGCAGCCGCAAAACGACAGAGAACACTGAAGCTTTCTTT; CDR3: CASSRKTTENTEAFF
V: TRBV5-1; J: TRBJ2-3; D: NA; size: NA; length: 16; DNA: TGCGCCAGCAGCTTGGGAGGGTGGCGGTCGGGAGATACGCAGTATTTT; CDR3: CASSLGGWRSGDTQYF
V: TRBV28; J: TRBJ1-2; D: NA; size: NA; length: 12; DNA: TGTGCCAGCAGCACCGGGTCCTCCACTAACACCTTC; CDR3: CASSTGSSTNTF
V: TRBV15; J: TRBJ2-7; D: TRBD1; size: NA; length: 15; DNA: TGTGCCACCAGCATTATACAGGGGGGAACCTACGAGCAGTACTTC; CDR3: CATSIIQGGTYEQYF
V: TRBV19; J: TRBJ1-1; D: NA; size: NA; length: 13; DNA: TGTGCCAGTAGTTCGAGGTTGGGCACTGAAGCTTTCTTT; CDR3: CASSSRLGTEAFF
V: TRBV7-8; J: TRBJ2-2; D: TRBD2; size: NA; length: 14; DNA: TGTGCAGGCCGGACTAGCGGGACGGTCGGGGAGCTGTTTTTT; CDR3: CAGRTSGTVGELFF
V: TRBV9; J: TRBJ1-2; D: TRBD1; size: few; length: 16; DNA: TGTGCCAGCAGCCGAACGGACAGGGCAATGAACTATGGCTACACCTTC; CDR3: CASSRTDRAMNYGYTF
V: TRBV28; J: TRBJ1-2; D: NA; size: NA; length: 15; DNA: TGTGCCAGCAGACCCGGGGGGGGAGGGCTCCGTGGCTACACCTTC; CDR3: CASRPGGGGLRGYTF
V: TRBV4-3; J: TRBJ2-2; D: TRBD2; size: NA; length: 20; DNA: TGCGCCAGCAGCCAAGATTACGCCAGGCTAGCGGGAACTTTCGGCGGGGAGCTGTTTTTT; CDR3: CASSQDYARLAGTFGGELFF
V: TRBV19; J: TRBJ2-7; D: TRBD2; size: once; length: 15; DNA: TGTGCCAGTAGTTACGGACTAGCGGGCCTGTACGAGCAGTACTTC; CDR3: CASSYGLAGLYEQYF
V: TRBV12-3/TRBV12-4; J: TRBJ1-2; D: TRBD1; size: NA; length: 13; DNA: TGTGCCAGCAGTCCGGGACAGATCTATGGCTACACCTTC; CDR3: CASSPGQIYGYTF
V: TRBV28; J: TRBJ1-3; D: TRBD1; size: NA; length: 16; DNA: TGTGCCAGCAGTCCCCCAGGGACAGGGTACGGAAACACCATATATTTT; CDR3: CASSPPGTGYGNTIYF
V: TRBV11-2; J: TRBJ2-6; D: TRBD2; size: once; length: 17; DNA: TGTGCCAGCGGATTTAGCGGGGGTCTTTCTGAGGCCAACGTGCTGACTTTC; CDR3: CASGFSGGLSEANVLTF
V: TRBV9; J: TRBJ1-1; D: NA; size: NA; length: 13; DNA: TGTGCCAGCAGCGTAGAAGTCGCAGATGAAGCTTTCTTT; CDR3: CASSVEVADEAFF
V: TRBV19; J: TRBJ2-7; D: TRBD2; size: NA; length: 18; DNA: TGTGCCAGTAGCGACGGAGGACTAGCGGGAGGCCTCTCCTACGAGCAGTACTTC; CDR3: CASSDGGLAGGLSYEQYF
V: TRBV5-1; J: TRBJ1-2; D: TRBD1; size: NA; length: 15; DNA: TGCGCCAGCAGCTTGGGACAGGGGGCAAACTATGGCTACACCTTC; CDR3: CASSLGQGANYGYTF
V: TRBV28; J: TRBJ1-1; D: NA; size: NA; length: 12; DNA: TGTGCCAGCAGTCAGACAGTATTTGAAGCTTTCTTT; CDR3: CASSQTVFEAFF
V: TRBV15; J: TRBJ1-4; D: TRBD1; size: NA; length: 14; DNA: TGTGCCACCAGCCTAGACAGGGGGCCTGGAAAACTGTTTTTT; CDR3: CATSLDRGPGKLFF
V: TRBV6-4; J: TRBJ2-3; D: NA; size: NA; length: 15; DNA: TGTGCCAGCAGTGAGTCGGACTATCCCACAGATACGCAGTATTTT; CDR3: CASSESDYPTDTQYF
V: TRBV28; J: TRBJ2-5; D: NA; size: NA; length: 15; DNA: TGTGCCAGCAGACCAAGGCTAGAAATCCAAGAGACCCAGTACTTC; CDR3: CASRPRLEIQETQYF
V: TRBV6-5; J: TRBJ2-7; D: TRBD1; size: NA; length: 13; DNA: TGTGCCAGCAGACGGGGACAGGGGGCGAAGCAGTACTTC; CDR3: CASRRGQGAKQYF
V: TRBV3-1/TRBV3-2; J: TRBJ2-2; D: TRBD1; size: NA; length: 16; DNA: TGTGCCAGCAGCCTAACGACAGGGGGCTGGGCCGGGGAGCTGTTTTTT; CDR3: CASSLTTGGWAGELFF
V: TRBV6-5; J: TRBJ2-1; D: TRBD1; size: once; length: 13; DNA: TGTGCCAGCACGGGACAGGGATGGGGTGGGCAGTTCTTC; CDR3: CASTGQGWGGQFF
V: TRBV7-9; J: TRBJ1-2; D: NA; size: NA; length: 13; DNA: TGTGCCAGCAGCTTACCAGGGTACTATGGCTACACCTTC; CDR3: CASSLPGYYGYTF
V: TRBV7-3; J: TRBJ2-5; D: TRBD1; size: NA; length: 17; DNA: TGTGCCAGCAGCTCCCACCCTCCGGGACAGATTTCGGAGACCCAGTACTTC; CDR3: CASSSHPPGQISETQYF
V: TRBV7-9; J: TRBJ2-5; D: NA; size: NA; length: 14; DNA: TGTGCCAGCAGCTTAGCAGGGGGTAGCGAGACCCAGTACTTC; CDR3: CASSLAGGSETQYF
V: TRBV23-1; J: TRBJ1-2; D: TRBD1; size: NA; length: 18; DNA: TGCGCCAGCAGTCATCCTGAACAGGGGGTCCGGGCTAACTATGGCTACACCTTC; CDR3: CASSHPEQGVRANYGYTF
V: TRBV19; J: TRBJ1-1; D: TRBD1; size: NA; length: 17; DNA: TGTGCCAGTAGTAGAAACAGGGGGGCCCAAATGAACACTGAAGCTTTCTTT; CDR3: CASSRNRGAQMNTEAFF
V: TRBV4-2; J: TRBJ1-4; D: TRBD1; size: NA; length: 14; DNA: TGTGCCAGCAGCCAAAGACAGGGAGAGGAAAAACTGTTTTTT; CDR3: CASSQRQGEEKLFF
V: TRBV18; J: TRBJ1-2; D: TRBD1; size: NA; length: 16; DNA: TGTGCCAGCTCACCACCGACAGGGTCCTTCGTGTATGGCTACACCTTC; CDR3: CASSPPTGSFVYGYTF
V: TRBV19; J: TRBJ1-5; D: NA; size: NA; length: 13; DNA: TGTGCCAGTAGTACCGACAGGAATCAGCCCCAGCATTTT; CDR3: CASSTDRNQPQHF
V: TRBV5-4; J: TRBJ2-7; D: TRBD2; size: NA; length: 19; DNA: TGTGCCAGCAGCTTGGACCAGACTAGCGGGAGGACCCTTAAGAGCGAGCAGTACTTC; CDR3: CASSLDQTSGRTLKSEQYF